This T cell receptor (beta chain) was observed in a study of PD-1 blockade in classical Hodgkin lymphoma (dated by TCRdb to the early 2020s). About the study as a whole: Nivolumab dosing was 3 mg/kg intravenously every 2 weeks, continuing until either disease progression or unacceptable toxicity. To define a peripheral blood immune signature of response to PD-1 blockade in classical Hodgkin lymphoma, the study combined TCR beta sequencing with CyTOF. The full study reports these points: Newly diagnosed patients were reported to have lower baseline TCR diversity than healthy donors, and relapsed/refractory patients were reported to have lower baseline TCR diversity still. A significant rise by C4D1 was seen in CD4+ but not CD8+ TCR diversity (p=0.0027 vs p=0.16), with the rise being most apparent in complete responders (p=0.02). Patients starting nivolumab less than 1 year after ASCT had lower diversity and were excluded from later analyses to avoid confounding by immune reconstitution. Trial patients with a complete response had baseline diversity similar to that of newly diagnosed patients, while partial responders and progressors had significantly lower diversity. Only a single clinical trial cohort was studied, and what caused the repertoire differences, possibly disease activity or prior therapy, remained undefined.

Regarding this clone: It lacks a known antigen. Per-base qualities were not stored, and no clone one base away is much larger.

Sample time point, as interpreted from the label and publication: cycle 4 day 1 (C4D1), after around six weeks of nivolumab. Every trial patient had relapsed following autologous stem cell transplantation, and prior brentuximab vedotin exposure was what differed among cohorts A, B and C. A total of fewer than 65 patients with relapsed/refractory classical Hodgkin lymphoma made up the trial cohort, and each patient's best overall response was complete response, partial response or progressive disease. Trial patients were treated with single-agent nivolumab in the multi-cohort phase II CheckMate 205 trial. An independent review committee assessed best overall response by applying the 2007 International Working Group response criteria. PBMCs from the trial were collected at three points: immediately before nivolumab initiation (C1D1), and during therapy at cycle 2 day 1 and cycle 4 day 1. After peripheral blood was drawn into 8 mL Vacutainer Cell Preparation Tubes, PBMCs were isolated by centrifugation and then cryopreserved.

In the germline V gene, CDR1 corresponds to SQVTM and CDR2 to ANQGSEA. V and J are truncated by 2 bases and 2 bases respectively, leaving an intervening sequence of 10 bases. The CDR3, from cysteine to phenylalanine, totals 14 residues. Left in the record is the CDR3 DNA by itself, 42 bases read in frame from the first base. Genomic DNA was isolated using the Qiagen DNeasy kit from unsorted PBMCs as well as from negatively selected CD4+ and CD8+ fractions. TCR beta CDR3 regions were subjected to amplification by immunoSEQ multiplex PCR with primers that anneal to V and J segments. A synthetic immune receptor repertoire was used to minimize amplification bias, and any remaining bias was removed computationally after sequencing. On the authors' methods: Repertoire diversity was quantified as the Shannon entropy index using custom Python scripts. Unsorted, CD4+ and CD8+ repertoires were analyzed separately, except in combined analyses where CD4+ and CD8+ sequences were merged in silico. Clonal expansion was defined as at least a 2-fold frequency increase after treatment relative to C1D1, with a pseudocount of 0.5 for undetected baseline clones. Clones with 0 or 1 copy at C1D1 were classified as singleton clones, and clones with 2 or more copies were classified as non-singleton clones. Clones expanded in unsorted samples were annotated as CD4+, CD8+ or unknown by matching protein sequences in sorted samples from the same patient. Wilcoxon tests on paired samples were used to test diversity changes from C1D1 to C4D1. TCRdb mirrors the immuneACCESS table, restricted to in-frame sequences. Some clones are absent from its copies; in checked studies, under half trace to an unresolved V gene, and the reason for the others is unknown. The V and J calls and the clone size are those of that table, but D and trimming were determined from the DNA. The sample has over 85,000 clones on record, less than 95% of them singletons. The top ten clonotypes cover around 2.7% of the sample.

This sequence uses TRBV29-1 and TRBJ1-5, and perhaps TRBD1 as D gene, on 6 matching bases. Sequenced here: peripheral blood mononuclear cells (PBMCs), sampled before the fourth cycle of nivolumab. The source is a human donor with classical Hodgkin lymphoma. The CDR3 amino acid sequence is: CSVEIPGGNQPQHF. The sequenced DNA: TGCAGCGTTGAAATTCCAGGGGGCAATCAGCCCCAGCATTTT. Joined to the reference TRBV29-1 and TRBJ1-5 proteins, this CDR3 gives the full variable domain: SAVISQKPSRDICQRGTSLTIQCQVDSQVTMMFWYRQQPGQSLTLIATANQGSEATYESGFVIDKFPISRPNLTFSTLTVSNMSPEDSSIYLCSVEIPGGNQPQHFGDGTRLSIL.